This is a list of T cell receptor beta chains from one sample in a study of T-cell reconstitution after alpha-beta-depleted transplantation in children. TCRdb recomputed calls from the PCR reads with MiXCR, one row per CDR3 protein. Seen here are around 370,000 distinct CDR3 sequences, 10% observed once, and the top ten hold approximately 2.3%. This material consisted of PBMCs from the stem cell graft donor, taken from the stem cell graft. The receptor source for this set is a human donor who donated a stem cell graft to a child with acute lymphoblastic leukemia. CDR3s include the opening cysteine and the closing phenylalanine or tryptophan. The order of the fields is V gene, J gene, D gene, clone size, CDR3 DNA, CDR3 protein. The D gene is left open where the match is weak. For some rows the clone size is stated as once, few or many, or as a class when expanded; others skip it.

TRBV7-9,TRBJ2-1,.,.,TGTGCCAGCAGCAATAGCGGCAATGAGCAGTTCTTC,CASSNSGNEQFF
TRBV15,TRBJ2-1,TRBD1,.,TGTGCCACCAGCAGACCTCCACCGGGACAGGAGCAGTTCTTC,CATSRPPPGQEQFF
TRBV6-2/TRBV6-3,TRBJ2-1,TRBD2,.,TGTGCCAGCAGTACTCTAGCGGGGCCCTACAATGAGCAGTTCTTC,CASSTLAGPYNEQFF
TRBV2,TRBJ2-1,TRBD2,few,TGTGCCAGCAGTGCGGAGGGACTAGCGGCGTACAATGAGCAGTTCTTC,CASSAEGLAAYNEQFF
TRBV27,TRBJ2-5,TRBD2,.,TGTGCCAGCAGTCCCGCTAGCGGGAGGCAAGAGACCCAGTACTTC,CASSPASGRQETQYF
TRBV12-3/TRBV12-4,TRBJ1-1,.,.,TGTGCCAGCAGTTTCTCCCCGGGGGGTACTGAAGCTTTCTTT,CASSFSPGGTEAFF
TRBV12-3/TRBV12-4,TRBJ2-5,TRBD2,.,TGTGCCAGCAACCCCGGGGAGGGTCCGCAAGAGACCCAGTACTTC,CASNPGEGPQETQYF
TRBV9,TRBJ2-1,.,few,TGTGCCAGCAAGGGGGGGCCACAGGCAGGTGAGCAGTTCTTC,CASKGGPQAGEQFF
TRBV27,TRBJ2-3,.,many,TGTGCCAGCAGTTTTAGTGGGGCAAGTTTCACGGCAGATACGCAGTATTTT,CASSFSGASFTADTQYF
TRBV7-6,TRBJ1-1,.,few,TGTGCCAGCAGCCGGTTCTTCGAGGGCGGGACCCCTGAAGCTTTCTTT,CASSRFFEGGTPEAFF
TRBV5-1,TRBJ2-3,TRBD2,few,TGCGCCAGCAGCTTAGCGGGAGGGCTGATGACAGATACGCAGTATTTT,CASSLAGGLMTDTQYF
TRBV18,TRBJ1-1,.,.,TGTGCCAGCTCAGTTAGGGTGGCGGACACTGAAGCTTTCTTT,CASSVRVADTEAFF
TRBV7-9,TRBJ2-5,.,few,TGTGCCAGCAGCTTAGTAGACGAACAACGGAAGACCCAGTACTTC,CASSLVDEQRKTQYF
TRBV28,TRBJ2-1,TRBD2,.,TGTGCCAGCAGCTCGTCTGTGACTAGCGGGAGGGCCTTCATCAACAATGAGCAGTTCTTC,CASSSSVTSGRAFINNEQFF
TRBV4-3,TRBJ1-2,.,few,TGCGCCAGCAGCCAAGAACAGAGTAACTATGGCTACACCTTC,CASSQEQSNYGYTF
TRBV5-8,TRBJ2-7,.,.,TGTGCCAGCAGCTTGGTACGGGAGAGTTTCTACGAGCAGTACTTC,CASSLVRESFYEQYF
TRBV6-2/TRBV6-3,TRBJ2-1,.,.,TGTGCCGGGAGCGACCCCCTACACGAGCAGTTCTTC,CAGSDPLHEQFF
TRBV24-1,TRBJ2-1,TRBD2,few,TGTGCCACCAGTTCTGTGAGACTAGCGGAGAATGAGCAGTTCTTC,CATSSVRLAENEQFF